Below, 24 T cell receptor beta chains from the same sample are listed, as sequenced in a study of siplizumab effects on memory and regulatory T cells. Measured with immunoSEQ multiplex PCR; TCRdb has only the in-frame clones, and not every one. The repertoire holds about 12,000 clones, with roughly half as singletons. Coculture of the mixed lymphocyte reaction cells took place at 37 degrees C and lasted 6 days. No cognate antigen is known for these TCRs. The material sequenced was CFSE-low (dividing) CD8+ T cells sorted from an allogeneic mixed lymphocyte reaction. These receptors originate from a human donor in good health; the cells came from an allogeneic mixed lymphocyte reaction. Some clones in this sample may be carry-over from other donors' samples.

This clone occurred a few times. This chain links TRBV7-3 with TRBJ2-3; D call uncertain. V lost 2 bases and J lost 2, with 5 bases in between. Germline V gene data show CDR1 as SGHTA and CDR2 as FQGTGA. This CDR3 has 13 residues. The CDR3 sequence: CASSLFDTDTQYF. In DNA, the CDR3 is TGTGCCAGCAGCTTATTTGACACAGATACGCAGTATTTT.

Sample share makes this clone medium-sized. V usage is TRBV5-4 and J usage is TRBJ2-1; D is possibly TRBD1 (6 bases). V was pared by 2 bases and J by 10 bases, with 16 bases between. CDR1 is SGHNT, CDR2 YYREEE, per germline (reference sequence). There are 14 residues in the CDR3. The CDR3 sequence: CASSFRGPLMEQFF. For the CDR3, the DNA is TGTGCCAGCAGCTTCAGGGGCCCGTTGATGGAGCAGTTCTTC.

This chain links TRBV29-1 with TRBJ2-7, with D possibly TRBD2 on 6 matching bases. Germline V CDR1 and CDR2: SQVTM, ANQGSEA. V was trimmed by 7 bases and J by 1 base, leaving 20 bases between them. This CDR3 contains 15 residues. The CDR3 spells CSARGGEGPSYEQYF. CDR3 coding DNA: TGCAGCGCTCGGGGCGGGGAAGGACCTTCCTACGAGCAGTACTTC.

Relative to its sample, this clone is medium-sized. The V gene is TRBV7-2, the J gene TRBJ2-7; D gene uncertain. There are 13 residues in the CDR3. Trimming removed 3 bases from V and 3 bases from J, with 9 bases in between. Per the germline V gene, CDR1 is SGHTA and CDR2 is FQGNSA. The CDR3 region has the DNA TGTGCCAGCAGCTTCAGGCTGATCTACGAGCAGTACTTC. Protein sequence: CASSFRLIYEQYF.

By its share, this clone is medium-sized. This chain joins TRBV2 and TRBJ1-5; no definite D call. Per germline, CDR1 SNHLY and CDR2 FYNNEI. Trimming removed 6 bases from V and 0 bases from J, with 9 bases in between. The length of the CDR3 is 14 residues. The CDR3 region is CASSGEGSNQPQHF. The CDR3 bases are TGTGCCAGCAGCGGGGAGGGTAGCAATCAGCCCCAGCATTTT.

The chain uses TRBV4-2 and TRBJ2-7, with D unresolved. V dropped 3 bases and J dropped 2 bases, with 11 bases sitting between them. Germline CDR1 is LGHNA and CDR2 is YNFKEQ. The CDR3 has 14 amino acids. The CDR3 region has the DNA TGTGCCAGCAGCCATCGGCCAGGCACCTACGAGCAGTACTTC. As protein: CASSHRPGTYEQYF.

This chain uses TRBV19 with TRBJ2-5; D may be TRBD1 (6 bases). The end of the DNA fits TRBJ2-7 better, so the J call may be wrong. The germline CDR1 and CDR2 sequences are LNHDA and SQIVND (reference sequence). The CDR3 runs to 16 residues. CDR3 protein: CASSYSFSRTAYEQYF. The CDR3 DNA reads as TGTGCCAGTAGTTATAGTTTCTCAAGGACAGCCTACGAGCAGTACTTC.

This clone has only a few counts. In DNA form, the CDR3 reads TGCAGCGTTGAAGATGTTGGGGGCTGGGAGCAGTACTTC. Translating gives CSVEDVGGWEQYF. This chain links TRBV29-1 with TRBJ2-7; possible D gene TRBD1, 6 bases. V was cut by 0 bases and J by 7 bases, with 13 bases left in between. Germline CDR1 and CDR2: SQVTM and ANQGSEA. This CDR3 comprises 13 residues.

Concerning this clone itself: It is likely a read error, because the conserved phenylalanine at the end of the CDR3 is missing. This chain connects TRBV29-1 to TRBJ2-7; D call uncertain. The V gene's germline CDR1 is SQVTM and CDR2 ANQGSEA. V was trimmed by 5 bases and J by 3 bases, leaving 11 bases between them. The CDR3 is 12 residues long. The CDR3 sequence is CSVWTVGYEQYL. CDR3 in DNA: TGCAGCGTTTGGACGGTGGGCTACGAGCAGTACCTC.

CDR3 nucleotides: TGTGCCAGCAGCTTAGCGTGGACTAGCGGGAGGGCCAGTGAGGAGACCCAGTACTTC. Protein product: CASSLAWTSGRASEETQYF. The chain is built from TRBV7-8 and TRBJ2-5; the match to TRBD2 covers 15 bases. J gave up 5 bases and V 0 bases, and 10 bases lay outside the gene matches. CDR1 SGHVS and CDR2 FQNEAQ come from the germline V gene. This CDR3 is built from 19 residues.

The V call is TRBV13, the J call TRBJ1-5; D unclear. From germline, CDR1 is PRHDT and CDR2 FYEKMQ (reference sequence). CDR3 length: 14 amino acids. V was shortened by 4 bases and J by 0 bases, with 7 bases between the two germline ends. DNA of the CDR3: TGTGCCAGCAGCTCGTCGGATAGCAATCAGCCCCAGCATTTT. Residues: CASSSSDSNQPQHF.

Relative to its sample, this clone is medium-sized. V and J are TRBV5-5 and TRBJ2-7; D might be TRBD1 (6 bases). The CDR3 is made up of 13 amino acids. V was trimmed by 4 bases and J by 0 bases, leaving 8 bases between them. CDR1 SGHKS and CDR2 YYEKEE come from the germline V gene (reference sequence). This CDR3 is CASSQDSSYEQYF. Written as DNA, the CDR3 is TGTGCCAGCAGCCAGGACAGCTCCTACGAGCAGTACTTC.

This chain uses TRBV6-5 with TRBJ1-1, with a tentative D call TRBD1 (5 bases). Germline CDR1 MNHEY, CDR2 SVGAGI. The V end was cut by 6 bases, the J end by 1 base, with 9 bases between. The CDR3 loop spans 13 amino acids. The CDR3 spells CASSLTGNTEAFF. The CDR3 DNA sequence: TGTGCCAGCAGCCTAACAGGGAACACTGAAGCTTTCTTT.

This clone has only a few counts. The rearrangement links TRBV19 to TRBJ1-3, with D uncertain. Per the germline V gene, CDR1 is LNHDA and CDR2 is SQIVND (reference sequence). V was cut by 3 bases and J by 0 bases, with 6 bases left in between. The CDR3 runs 14 residues. CDR3 in amino acids: CASSMVASGNTIYF. The CDR3 nucleotides are TGTGCCAGTAGTATGGTTGCCTCTGGAAACACCATATATTTT.

V gene TRBV7-7 combines with J gene TRBJ2-3; D may match TRBD1 or TRBD2 (5 bases each). Germline CDR1 and CDR2: SSHAT and FNYEAQ (reference sequence). The CDR3 is made up of 13 amino acids. This chain's CDR3 is CGLRDVGADTQYF. The CDR3 bases are TGTGGGCTTCGGGACGTTGGGGCAGATACGCAGTATTTT.

A word on this clone: This is likely a read error, given that the CDR3 carries no conserved phenylalanine or tryptophan at its end. CDR3 in DNA: TGTGCCAGCAGCGTAGGAGTTCGCCTGGGCTACGAGCAGTACCTC. Protein product: CASSVGVRLGYEQYL. The V gene is TRBV9, the J gene TRBJ2-7; D is unresolved. V was pared by 0 bases and J by 3 bases, with 13 bases between. There are 15 residues in the CDR3. CDR1 and CDR2 from the germline V gene are SGDLS and YYNGEE.

The V gene is TRBV19, the J gene TRBJ2-5, with a possible D match to TRBD2 (6 bases). This CDR3 region has 15 residues. V lost 5 bases to trimming and J lost 1 base, with 14 bases between them. The germline gives CDR1 LNHDA, CDR2 SQIVND (reference sequence). CDR3 in amino acids: CASSAGGGTQETQYF. The CDR3 DNA reads as TGTGCCAGTAGTGCCGGTGGGGGGACCCAAGAGACCCAGTACTTC.

The V call is TRBV7-9, the J call TRBJ2-2; 15 nucleotides align to TRBD2. The CDR3 runs to 16 residues. In germline, CDR1 is SEHNR, CDR2 FQNEAQ (reference sequence). V was clipped by 7 bases and J by 1 base; unmatched bases: 1. The CDR3 loop reads CASKGLAGGNTGELFF. The CDR3 DNA sequence: TGTGCCAGCAAGGGACTAGCGGGGGGGAACACCGGGGAGCTGTTTTTT. Variable domain in full (rest from reference TRBV7-9 and TRBJ2-2): DTGVSQNPRHKITKRGQNVTFRCDPISEHNRLYWYRQTLGQGPEFLTYFQNEAQLEKSRLLSDRFSAERPKGSFSTLEIQRTEQGDSAMYLCASKGLAGGNTGELFFGEGSRLTVL.

The chain combines TRBV19 with TRBJ2-1, with a weak D call TRBD2 (5 bases). V was pared by 4 bases and J by 5 bases, with 9 bases between. Germline CDR1 LNHDA, CDR2 SQIVND (reference sequence). This CDR3 is 13 amino acids long. The CDR3 loop is CASSTGINNEQFF. The DNA for the CDR3 is TGTGCCAGTAGTACCGGGATAAACAATGAGCAGTTCTTC.

This chain links TRBV4-2 with TRBJ1-1; 7 bases agree with TRBD1. Germline V CDR1 and CDR2: LGHNA, YNFKEQ. V was pared by 2 bases and J by 6 bases, with 9 bases of the junction left unmatched. This CDR3 has 15 amino acids. This CDR3 is CASSQNRQGTAEAFF. CDR3 DNA: TGTGCCAGCAGCCAAAACCGACAGGGAACAGCTGAAGCTTTCTTT.

V and J are TRBV5-1 and TRBJ2-7; TRBD2 agrees at 10 bases. The ends lost 3 bases at V and 3 bases at J; junction bases unmatched: 9. From germline, CDR1 is SGHRS and CDR2 YFSETQ. The CDR3 runs 16 residues. The CDR3 is CASSYWGLAGVYEQYF. CDR3 sequence (DNA): TGCGCCAGCAGCTATTGGGGCCTAGCGGGAGTCTACGAGCAGTACTTC. The full variable domain, rest sourced from reference TRBV5-1 and TRBJ2-7, is KAGVTQTPRYLIKTRGQQVTLSCSPISGHRSVSWYQQTPGQGLQFLFEYFSETQRNKGNFPGRFSGRQFSNSRSEMNVSTLELGDSALYLCASSYWGLAGVYEQYFGPGTRLTVT.

The chain has TRBV6-1 and TRBJ2-7; D may correspond to TRBD1 or TRBD2 (6 bases each). V was cut by 7 bases and J by 6 bases, with 13 bases left in between. Germline V gives CDR1 MNHNS, CDR2 SASEGT. The CDR3 length is 12 residues. In DNA, the CDR3 is TGTGCCAGCACCCACAGGGAGGTCGAGCAGTACTTC. This codes for CASTHREVEQYF.

In this sample, this clone turned up a few times. The rearrangement joins TRBV19 to TRBJ2-1; 8 bases map to TRBD2. This CDR3 is 15 amino acids long. CDR1 is LNHDA and CDR2 is SQIVND in the germline V gene (reference sequence). V lost 4 bases to trimming and J lost 2 bases; unmatched junction nucleotides: 4. The CDR3 sequence: CASSTASGPYNEQFF. CDR3 DNA: TGTGCCAGTAGTACGGCTAGCGGGCCCTACAATGAGCAGTTCTTC.

This chain joins TRBV6-6 and TRBJ2-5; D remains ambiguous. The CDR3 consists of 11 residues. Looked up from germline, CDR1 is MNHNY and CDR2 is SVGAGI (reference sequence). Trimming removed 2 bases at V and 5 bases at J, with 3 bases between. The CDR3 loop is CASSYVETQYF. CDR3 DNA: TGTGCCAGCAGTTACGTCGAGACCCAGTACTTC.